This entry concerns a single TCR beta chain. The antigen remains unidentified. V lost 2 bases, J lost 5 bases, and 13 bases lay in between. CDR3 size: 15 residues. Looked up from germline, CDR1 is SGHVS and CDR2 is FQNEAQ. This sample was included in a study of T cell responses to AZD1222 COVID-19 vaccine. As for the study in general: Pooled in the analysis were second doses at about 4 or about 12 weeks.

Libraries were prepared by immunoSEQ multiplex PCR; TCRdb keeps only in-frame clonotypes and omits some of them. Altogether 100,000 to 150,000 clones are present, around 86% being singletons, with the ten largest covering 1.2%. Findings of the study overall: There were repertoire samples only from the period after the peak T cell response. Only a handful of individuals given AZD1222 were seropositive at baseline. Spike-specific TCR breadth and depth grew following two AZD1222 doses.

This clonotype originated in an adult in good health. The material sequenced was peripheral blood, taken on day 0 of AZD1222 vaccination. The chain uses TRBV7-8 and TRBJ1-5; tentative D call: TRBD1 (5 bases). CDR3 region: CASSLNGGVYQPQHF. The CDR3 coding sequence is TGTGCCAGCAGCTTAAATGGAGGGGTTTATCAGCCCCAGCATTTT. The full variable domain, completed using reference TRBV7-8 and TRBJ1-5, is GAGVSQSPRYKVAKRGQDVALRCDPISGHVSLFWYQQALGQGPEFLTYFQNEAQLDKSGLPSDRFFAERPEGSVSTLKIQRTQQEDSAVYLCASSLNGGVYQPQHFGDGTRLSIL.